A single sample gave rise to the 10 T cell receptor beta chains below, sequenced in a study of T cells in localized non-small cell lung cancer. Profiled with immunoSEQ multiplex PCR; TCRdb holds only in-frame clones, not every one. Of fewer than 15,000 clones listed, about 82% are singletons. This sample comprised peripheral blood, obtained before any cancer treatment. All receptors derive from a male donor at least 60 years old with stage III lung adenocarcinoma.

The chain couples TRBV5-4 to TRBJ2-7; D unresolved. The CDR3 spans 11 residues. V lost 4 bases and J 5 bases, leaving 7 bases between the germline ends. Germline CDR1 SGHNT, CDR2 YYREEE (reference sequence). CDR3 protein: CASSGWDEQYF. The CDR3 DNA reads as TGTGCCAGCAGCGGGTGGGACGAGCAGTACTTC.

This clone was seen more than once but under ten times. The rearrangement links TRBV14 to TRBJ2-3; 8 bases align to TRBD1. This CDR3 has 18 amino acids. V lost 1 base, J lost 2 bases, and 11 bases stayed unmatched. Germline CDR1 is SGHDN and CDR2 is FVKESK. CDR3 in amino acids: CASSQVKFGQGSTDTQYF. CDR3 coding DNA: TGTGCCAGCAGCCAAGTTAAGTTCGGACAGGGCTCCACAGATACGCAGTATTTT. Together with reference TRBV14 and TRBJ2-3, the CDR3 gives the full variable domain: EAGVTQFPSHSVIEKGQTVTLRCDPISGHDNLYWYRRVMGKEIKFLLHFVKESKQDESGMPNNRFLAERTGGTYSTLKVQPAELEDSGVYFCASSQVKFGQGSTDTQYFGPGTRLTVL.

The chain is built from TRBV7-8 and TRBJ2-3; 7 nucleotides match TRBD1. CDR3 length: 15 residues. V was pared by 5 bases and J by 8 bases, with 13 bases of the junction left unmatched. Looked up from germline, CDR1 is SGHVS and CDR2 is FQNEAQ. CDR3 amino acids: CASSHRDSQVGTQYF. Here the CDR3 DNA reads TGTGCCAGCAGCCACCGGGACAGCCAAGTTGGTACGCAGTATTTT.

This chain connects TRBV27 to TRBJ2-5; D is ambiguous. The V and J ends lost 6 bases and 4 bases respectively, with 9 bases between them. Per the germline V gene, CDR1 is MNHEY and CDR2 is SMNVEV (reference sequence). The CDR3 is 12 residues long. DNA of the CDR3: TGTGCCAGCAGACGATCGGGAGAGACCCAGTACTTC. This sequence encodes CASRRSGETQYF.

The rearrangement uses TRBV6-1 and TRBJ1-2; D uncertain. Germline values: CDR1 MNHNS, CDR2 SASEGT. The CDR3 is 13 amino acids. V lost 6 bases and J lost 5, with 13 bases in between. The CDR3: CASRPDVRYGYTF. The CDR3 region has the DNA TGTGCCAGCAGGCCGGACGTACGGTATGGCTACACCTTC.

J is TRBJ1-5 and V is TRBV19; 9 nucleotides agree with TRBD1. Germline V lookup: CDR1 LNHDA, CDR2 SQIVND (reference sequence). This CDR3 contains 15 residues. V lost 6 bases and J lost 0; bases outside the gene matches: 3. CDR3 nucleotide sequence: TGTGCCAGTAGCGGACAGGGGTTTAGCAATCAGCCCCAGCATTTT. Residues: CASSGQGFSNQPQHF.

This clone was observed a few times. The V call is TRBV19, the J call TRBJ2-7; 11 bases agree with TRBD1. With 7 bases clipped from V and 3 bases from J, the junction kept 2 bases outside the gene matches. There are 13 residues in the CDR3. The germline gives CDR1 LNHDA, CDR2 SQIVND (reference sequence). The CDR3 region has the DNA TGTGCCAGTACCGGGACAGGGGGCTACGAGCAGTACTTC. This codes for CASTGTGGYEQYF.

The CDR3 loop reads CASSEPGGRGEGTQYF. CDR3 sequence (DNA): TGCGCCAGCAGTGAGCCCGGGGGCCGGGGCGAGGGTACGCAGTATTTT. The gene calls are TRBV10-1 and TRBJ2-3; D tentatively reads TRBD1 or TRBD2 (6 bases each). CDR3 size: 16 residues. Deletions cut 2 bases from V and 8 bases from J, with 20 bases between. Germline CDR1 reads WNHNN; CDR2 reads SYGVQD (reference sequence).

Sample share makes this clone large. The rearrangement links TRBV7-9 to TRBJ2-5; 8 bases agree with TRBD2. The trim removed 6 bases at V and 1 base at J, leaving 4 bases unmatched. This CDR3 is 14 amino acids long. Looked up from germline, CDR1 is SEHNR and CDR2 is FQNEAQ (reference sequence). CDR3 coding DNA: TGTGCCAGCAGGATGGCGGGGGGCCAAGAGACCCAGTACTTC. Translation: CASRMAGGQETQYF.

The genes are TRBV6-4 and TRBJ1-4; no clear D. Germline CDR1 is MRHNA and CDR2 is SNTAGT. This CDR3 is built from 18 residues. The ends were cut back, 11 bases at V and 7 bases at J, with 32 bases in the middle. CDR3 region: CAHRGPGFCSLGCEKLFF. Written as DNA, the CDR3 is TGTGCCCACAGAGGCCCCGGGTTTTGTTCTTTAGGGTGTGAAAAACTGTTTTTT.